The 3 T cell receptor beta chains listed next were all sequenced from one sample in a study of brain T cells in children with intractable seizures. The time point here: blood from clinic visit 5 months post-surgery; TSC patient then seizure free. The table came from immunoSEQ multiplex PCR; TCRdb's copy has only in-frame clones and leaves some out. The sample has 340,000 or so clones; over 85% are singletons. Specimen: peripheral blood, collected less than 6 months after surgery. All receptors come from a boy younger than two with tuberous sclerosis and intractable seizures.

The CDR3 DNA reads as TGTGCCACCAGTGATTCGGGACAGCGGAAGGAGCAGTTCTTC. Encoded protein: CATSDSGQRKEQFF. The gene calls are TRBV24-1 and TRBJ2-1; 7 bases fit TRBD1. Germline lookup yields CDR1 KGHDR and CDR2 SFDVKD. V lost 2 bases and J lost 10; bases outside the gene matches: 7. The CDR3 has 14 residues.

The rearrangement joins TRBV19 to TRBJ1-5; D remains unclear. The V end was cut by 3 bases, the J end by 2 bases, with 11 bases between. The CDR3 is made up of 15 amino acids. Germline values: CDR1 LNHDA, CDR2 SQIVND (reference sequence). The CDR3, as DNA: TGTGCCAGTAGTATCGTGGGGTACGGCAATCAGCCCCAGCATTTT. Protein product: CASSIVGYGNQPQHF.

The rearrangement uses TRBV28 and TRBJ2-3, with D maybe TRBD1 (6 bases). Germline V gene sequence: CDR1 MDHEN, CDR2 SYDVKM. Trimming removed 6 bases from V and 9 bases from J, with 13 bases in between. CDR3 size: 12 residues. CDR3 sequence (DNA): TGTGCCAGCAGAACAGACAGGACCACGCAGTATTTT. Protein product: CASRTDRTTQYF.